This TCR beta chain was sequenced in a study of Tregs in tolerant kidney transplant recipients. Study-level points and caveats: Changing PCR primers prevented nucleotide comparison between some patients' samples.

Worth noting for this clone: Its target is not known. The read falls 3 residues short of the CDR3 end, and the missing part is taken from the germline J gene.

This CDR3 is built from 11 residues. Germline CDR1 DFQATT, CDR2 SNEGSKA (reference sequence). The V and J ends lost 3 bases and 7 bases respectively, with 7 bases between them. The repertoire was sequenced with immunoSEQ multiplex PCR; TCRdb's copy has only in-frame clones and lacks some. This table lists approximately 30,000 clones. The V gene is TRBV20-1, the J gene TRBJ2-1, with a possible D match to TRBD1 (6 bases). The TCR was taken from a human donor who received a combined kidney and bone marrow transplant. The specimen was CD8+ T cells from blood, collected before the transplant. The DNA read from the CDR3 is TGCAGTGCTAGGGGACAAAATGAG. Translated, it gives CSARGQNE. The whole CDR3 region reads CSARGQNEQFF.